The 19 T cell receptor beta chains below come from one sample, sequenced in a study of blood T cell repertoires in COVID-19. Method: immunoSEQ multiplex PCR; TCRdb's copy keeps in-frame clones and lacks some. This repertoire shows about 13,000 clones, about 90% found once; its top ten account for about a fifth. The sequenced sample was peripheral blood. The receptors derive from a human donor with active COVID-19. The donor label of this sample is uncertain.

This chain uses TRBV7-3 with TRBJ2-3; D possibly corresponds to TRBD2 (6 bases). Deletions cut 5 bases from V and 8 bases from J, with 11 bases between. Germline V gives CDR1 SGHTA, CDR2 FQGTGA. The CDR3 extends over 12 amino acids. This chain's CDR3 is CASSLKGGTQYF. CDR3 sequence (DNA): TGTGCCAGCAGCCTAAAGGGAGGTACGCAGTATTTT.

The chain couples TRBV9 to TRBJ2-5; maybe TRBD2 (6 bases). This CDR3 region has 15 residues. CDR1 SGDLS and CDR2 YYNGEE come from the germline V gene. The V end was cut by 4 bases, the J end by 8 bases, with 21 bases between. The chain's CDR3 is CASSTWGGVGDTQYF. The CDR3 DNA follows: TGTGCCAGCAGCACATGGGGCGGGGTCGGCGATACCCAGTACTTC. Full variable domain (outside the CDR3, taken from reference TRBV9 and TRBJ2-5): DSGVTQTPKHLITATGQRVTLRCSPRSGDLSVYWYQQSLDQGLQFLIQYYNGEERAKGNILERFSAQQFPDLHSELNLSSLELGDSALYFCASSTWGGVGDTQYFGPGTRLLVL.

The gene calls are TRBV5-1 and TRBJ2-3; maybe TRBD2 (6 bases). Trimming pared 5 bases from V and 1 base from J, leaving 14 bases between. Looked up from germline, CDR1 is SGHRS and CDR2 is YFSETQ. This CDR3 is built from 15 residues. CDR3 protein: CASRVAGRRTDTQYF. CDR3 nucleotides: TGCGCCAGCAGGGTCGCGGGGCGCCGCACAGATACGCAGTATTTT.

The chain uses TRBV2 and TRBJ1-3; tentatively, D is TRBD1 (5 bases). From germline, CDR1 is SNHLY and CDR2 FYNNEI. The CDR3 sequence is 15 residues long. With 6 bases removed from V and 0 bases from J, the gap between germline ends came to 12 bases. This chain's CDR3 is CASSRSGGSGNTIYF. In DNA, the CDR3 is TGTGCCAGCAGCCGCTCGGGGGGCTCTGGAAACACCATATATTTT.

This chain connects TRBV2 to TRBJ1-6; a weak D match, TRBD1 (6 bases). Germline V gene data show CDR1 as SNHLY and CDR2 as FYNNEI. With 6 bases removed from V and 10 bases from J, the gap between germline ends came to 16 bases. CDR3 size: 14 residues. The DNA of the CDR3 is TGTGCCAGCAGCGCCTCAGGGGAACGGTCACCCCTCCACTTT. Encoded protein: CASSASGERSPLHF.

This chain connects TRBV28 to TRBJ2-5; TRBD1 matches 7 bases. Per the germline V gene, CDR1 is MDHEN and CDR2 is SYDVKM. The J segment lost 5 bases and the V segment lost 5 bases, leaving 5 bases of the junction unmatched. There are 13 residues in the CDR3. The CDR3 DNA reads TGTGCCAGCAGTCGACAGGGACGGGAGACCCAGTACTTC. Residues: CASSRQGRETQYF.

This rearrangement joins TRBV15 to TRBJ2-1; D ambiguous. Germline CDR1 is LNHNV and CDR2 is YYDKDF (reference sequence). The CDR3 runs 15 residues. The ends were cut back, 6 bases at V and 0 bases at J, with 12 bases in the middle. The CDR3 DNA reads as TGTGCCACCAGTAACGCATCCAGCTCCTACAATGAGCAGTTCTTC. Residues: CATSNASSSYNEQFF.

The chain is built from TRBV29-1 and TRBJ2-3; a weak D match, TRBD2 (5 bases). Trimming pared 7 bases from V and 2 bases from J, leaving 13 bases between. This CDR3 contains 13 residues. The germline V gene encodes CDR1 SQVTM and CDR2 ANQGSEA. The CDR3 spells CSDREPNTDTQYF. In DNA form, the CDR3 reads TGCAGCGATCGGGAACCGAACACAGATACGCAGTATTTT.

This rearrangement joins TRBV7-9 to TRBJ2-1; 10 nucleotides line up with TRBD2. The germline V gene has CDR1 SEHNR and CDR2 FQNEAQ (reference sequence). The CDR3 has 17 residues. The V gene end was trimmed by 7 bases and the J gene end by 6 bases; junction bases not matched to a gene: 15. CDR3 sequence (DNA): TGTGCCAGCAACCCACAAAGAGGAAGCGGGGGGGGCAATGAGCAGTTCTTC. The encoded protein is CASNPQRGSGGGNEQFF.

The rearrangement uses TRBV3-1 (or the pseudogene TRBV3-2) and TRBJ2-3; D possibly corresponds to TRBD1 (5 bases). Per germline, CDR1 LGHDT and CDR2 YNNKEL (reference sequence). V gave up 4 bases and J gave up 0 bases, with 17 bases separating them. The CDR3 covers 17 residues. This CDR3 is CASSLFIGATSTDTQYF. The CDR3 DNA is TGTGCCAGCAGCCTATTTATTGGGGCTACTAGCACAGATACGCAGTATTTT.

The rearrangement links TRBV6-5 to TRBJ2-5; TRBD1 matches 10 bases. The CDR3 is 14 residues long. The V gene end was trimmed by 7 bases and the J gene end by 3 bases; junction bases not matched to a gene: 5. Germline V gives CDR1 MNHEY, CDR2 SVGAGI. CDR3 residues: CASNLGTGEETQYF. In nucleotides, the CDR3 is TGTGCCAGCAACCTCGGGACAGGGGAAGAGACCCAGTACTTC.

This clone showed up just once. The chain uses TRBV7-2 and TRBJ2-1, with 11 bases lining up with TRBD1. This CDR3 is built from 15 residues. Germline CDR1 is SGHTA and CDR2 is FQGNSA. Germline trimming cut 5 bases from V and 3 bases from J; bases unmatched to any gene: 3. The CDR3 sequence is CASSGQGALYNEQFF. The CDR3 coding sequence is TGTGCCAGCAGCGGACAGGGGGCCCTCTACAATGAGCAGTTCTTC.

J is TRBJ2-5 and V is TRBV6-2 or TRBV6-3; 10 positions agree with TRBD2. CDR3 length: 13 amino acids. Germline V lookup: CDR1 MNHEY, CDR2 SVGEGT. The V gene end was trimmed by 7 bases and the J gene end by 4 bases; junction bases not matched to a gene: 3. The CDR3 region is CASTPSGGETQYF. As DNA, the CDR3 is TGTGCCAGCACCCCTAGCGGGGGAGAGACCCAGTACTTC.

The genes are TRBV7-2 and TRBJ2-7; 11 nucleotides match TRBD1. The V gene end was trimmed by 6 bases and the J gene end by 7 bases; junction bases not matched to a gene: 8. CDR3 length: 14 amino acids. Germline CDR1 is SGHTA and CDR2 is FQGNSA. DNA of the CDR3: TGTGCCAGCAGTCCCGGGACAGGGGGGTTGGAGCAGTACTTC. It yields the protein CASSPGTGGLEQYF.

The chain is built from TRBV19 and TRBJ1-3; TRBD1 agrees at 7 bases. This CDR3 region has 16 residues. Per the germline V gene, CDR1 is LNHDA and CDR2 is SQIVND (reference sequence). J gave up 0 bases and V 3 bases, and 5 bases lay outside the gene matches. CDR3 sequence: CASSMGQTISGNTIYF. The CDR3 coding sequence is TGTGCCAGTAGTATGGGACAGACGATCTCTGGAAACACCATATATTTT.

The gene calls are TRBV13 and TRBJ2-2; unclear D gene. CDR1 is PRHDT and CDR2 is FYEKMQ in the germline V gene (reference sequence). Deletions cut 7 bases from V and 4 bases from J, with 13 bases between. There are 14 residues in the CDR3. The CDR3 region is CASTVARGTGELFF. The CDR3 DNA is TGTGCCAGCACCGTGGCGAGAGGCACCGGGGAGCTGTTTTTT.

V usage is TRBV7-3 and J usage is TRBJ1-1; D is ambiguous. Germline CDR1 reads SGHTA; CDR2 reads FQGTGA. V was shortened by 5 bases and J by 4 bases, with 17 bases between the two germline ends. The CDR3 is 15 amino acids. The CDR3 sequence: CASSPTREVGTEAFF. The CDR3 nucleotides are TGTGCCAGCAGCCCAACGAGGGAGGTGGGCACTGAAGCTTTCTTT.

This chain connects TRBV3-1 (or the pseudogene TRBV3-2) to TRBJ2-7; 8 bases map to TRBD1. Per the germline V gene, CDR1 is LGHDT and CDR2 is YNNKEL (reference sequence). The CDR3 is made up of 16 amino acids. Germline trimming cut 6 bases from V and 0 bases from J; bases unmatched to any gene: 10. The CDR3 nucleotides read TGTGCCAGCAGTCCTTGGGACAGGTCTAGCTCCTACGAGCAGTACTTC. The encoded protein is CASSPWDRSSSYEQYF.

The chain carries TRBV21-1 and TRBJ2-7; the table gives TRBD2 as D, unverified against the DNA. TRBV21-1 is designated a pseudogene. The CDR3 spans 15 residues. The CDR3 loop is CASCKLAGEPYEQYF. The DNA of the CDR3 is TGTGCCAGCTGCAAACTAGCGGGGGAGCCCTACGAGCAGTACTTC.